This is a list of T cell receptor beta chains from one sample in a study of blood T cell repertoires in COVID-19. Profiled with immunoSEQ multiplex PCR; TCRdb holds only in-frame clones, not every one. The sample has about 75,000 clones; more than 65% are singletons. The sequencing input was peripheral blood. All receptors derive from a woman over 75 with active or convalescent COVID-19. The CDR3 runs from the conserved cysteine through the conserved F or W. D genes are given only for firm matches. Expanded clones get a size class; other rows say once, few or many, or leave the size out.

clone_size: -
v_call: TRBV7-2
d_call: TRBD1
j_call: TRBJ2-1
cdr3_aa: CASRPGDRGLNEQFF
cdr3_nt: TGTGCCAGCAGACCAGGGGACAGGGGGTTGAATGAGCAGTTCTTC

clone_size: -
v_call: TRBV6-5
d_call: -
j_call: TRBJ2-1
cdr3_aa: CASGGTDYNEQFF
cdr3_nt: TGTGCCAGCGGCGGGACAGATTACAATGAGCAGTTCTTC

clone_size: once
v_call: TRBV18
d_call: -
j_call: TRBJ1-1
cdr3_aa: CASSPPGGGTEAFF
cdr3_nt: TGTGCCAGCTCACCTCCGGGAGGAGGCACTGAAGCTTTCTTT

clone_size: -
v_call: TRBV2
d_call: -
j_call: TRBJ1-2
cdr3_aa: CASSEGSRGNYGYTF
cdr3_nt: TGTGCCAGCAGTGAAGGGTCCAGGGGTAACTATGGCTACACCTTC

clone_size: -
v_call: TRBV27
d_call: -
j_call: TRBJ2-7
cdr3_aa: CASSLVWKGTGSSYEQYF
cdr3_nt: TGTGCCAGCAGTTTAGTATGGAAAGGAACAGGGAGCTCCTACGAGCAGTACTTC

clone_size: few
v_call: TRBV30
d_call: -
j_call: TRBJ1-2
cdr3_aa: CAWSGPAAYGYTF
cdr3_nt: TGTGCCTGGAGTGGCCCAGCGGCCTATGGCTACACCTTC

clone_size: -
v_call: TRBV28
d_call: -
j_call: TRBJ2-7
cdr3_aa: CASSSPPTNTPNEQYF
cdr3_nt: TGTGCCAGCAGTTCTCCTCCGACTAATACCCCCAACGAGCAGTACTTC

clone_size: -
v_call: TRBV3-1/TRBV3-2
d_call: -
j_call: TRBJ1-3
cdr3_aa: CASSQGDAGNTIYF
cdr3_nt: TGTGCCAGCAGCCAAGGAGATGCTGGAAACACCATATATTTT

clone_size: -
v_call: TRBV9
d_call: TRBD2
j_call: TRBJ2-7
cdr3_aa: CASSPWTSGYEQYF
cdr3_nt: TGTGCCAGCAGCCCTTGGACTAGCGGCTACGAGCAGTACTTC

clone_size: -
v_call: TRBV19
d_call: -
j_call: TRBJ1-2
cdr3_aa: CASSIATGDYGYTF
cdr3_nt: TGTGCCAGTAGTATAGCGACGGGGGACTATGGCTACACCTTC

clone_size: -
v_call: TRBV5-1
d_call: TRBD1
j_call: TRBJ2-7
cdr3_aa: CASSPRDRHYEQYF
cdr3_nt: TGCGCCAGCAGCCCCCGGGACAGGCACTACGAGCAGTACTTC

clone_size: -
v_call: TRBV9
d_call: -
j_call: TRBJ2-2
cdr3_aa: CASSVATYTGELFF
cdr3_nt: TGTGCCAGCAGCGTAGCTACCTACACCGGGGAGCTGTTTTTT

clone_size: -
v_call: TRBV2
d_call: -
j_call: TRBJ1-5
cdr3_aa: CASTPAVRNQPQHF
cdr3_nt: TGTGCCAGCACCCCCGCGGTTCGCAATCAGCCCCAGCATTTT

clone_size: -
v_call: TRBV14
d_call: -
j_call: TRBJ2-6
cdr3_aa: CASSQGRQLGVLTF
cdr3_nt: TGTGCCAGCAGCCAGGGTAGACAGTTGGGAGTCCTGACTTTC

clone_size: -
v_call: TRBV3-1/TRBV3-2
d_call: -
j_call: TRBJ1-3
cdr3_aa: CASSRVGNTIYF
cdr3_nt: TGTGCCAGCAGCCGAGTGGGAAACACCATATATTTT

clone_size: -
v_call: TRBV19
d_call: -
j_call: TRBJ1-5
cdr3_aa: CASNHYPPNNQPQHF
cdr3_nt: TGTGCCAGCAACCACTACCCCCCCAACAATCAGCCCCAGCATTTT

clone_size: once
v_call: TRBV7-2
d_call: -
j_call: TRBJ1-2
cdr3_aa: CASRTDRRQPNYGYTF
cdr3_nt: TGTGCCAGCAGAACCGACCGGAGACAGCCTAACTATGGCTACACCTTC

clone_size: -
v_call: TRBV28
d_call: TRBD1
j_call: TRBJ1-2
cdr3_aa: CASTLGGRAVNYGYTF
cdr3_nt: TGTGCCAGCACTCTAGGGGGCAGAGCGGTAAACTATGGCTACACCTTC

clone_size: few
v_call: TRBV5-1
d_call: -
j_call: TRBJ2-3
cdr3_aa: CASSFPGTDTQYF
cdr3_nt: TGCGCCAGCAGCTTCCCGGGCACAGATACGCAGTATTTT

clone_size: -
v_call: TRBV7-8
d_call: -
j_call: TRBJ1-1
cdr3_aa: CASSLPTGYTEAFF
cdr3_nt: TGTGCCAGCAGCTTACCCACAGGGTATACTGAAGCTTTCTTT

clone_size: -
v_call: TRBV21-1
d_call: -
j_call: TRBJ2-3
cdr3_aa: CASSKAPAGSSTDTQYF
cdr3_nt: TGTGCCAGCAGCAAAGCGCCAGCGGGGTCTAGCACAGATACGCAGTATTTT

clone_size: -
v_call: TRBV7-9
d_call: TRBD2
j_call: TRBJ2-5
cdr3_aa: CASSLEGGPSGATTQYF
cdr3_nt: TGTGCCAGCAGCTTAGAGGGTGGTCCTAGCGGGGCTACCACCCAGTACTTC

clone_size: few
v_call: TRBV24-1
d_call: -
j_call: TRBJ1-2
cdr3_aa: CATSDNSYGYTF
cdr3_nt: TGTGCCACCAGTGACAACAGCTATGGCTACACCTTC

clone_size: -
v_call: TRBV7-2
d_call: TRBD2
j_call: TRBJ2-3
cdr3_aa: CASSPGLATRGAQYF
cdr3_nt: TGTGCCAGCTCGCCGGGACTAGCGACCCGAGGGGCGCAGTATTTT

clone_size: -
v_call: TRBV3-1/TRBV3-2
d_call: -
j_call: TRBJ2-1
cdr3_aa: CASSTSVALYNEQFF
cdr3_nt: TGTGCCAGCAGCACCTCCGTAGCGCTGTACAATGAGCAGTTCTTC

clone_size: -
v_call: TRBV24-1
d_call: -
j_call: TRBJ1-2
cdr3_aa: CATSDADTTNYGYTF
cdr3_nt: TGTGCCACCAGTGATGCCGACACCACTAACTATGGCTACACCTTC

clone_size: -
v_call: TRBV28
d_call: TRBD1
j_call: TRBJ1-5
cdr3_aa: CASRGDRGNQPQHF
cdr3_nt: TGTGCCAGCAGGGGGGACAGGGGCAATCAGCCCCAGCATTTT

clone_size: -
v_call: TRBV27
d_call: TRBD1
j_call: TRBJ1-6
cdr3_aa: CASSLRGLNSPLHF
cdr3_nt: TGTGCCAGCAGTTTAAGGGGGCTTAATTCACCCCTCCACTTT

clone_size: -
v_call: TRBV6-2/TRBV6-3
d_call: -
j_call: TRBJ1-2
cdr3_aa: CASSRIDRRIYGYTF
cdr3_nt: TGTGCCAGCAGTCGGATTGACAGGAGAATCTATGGCTACACCTTC

clone_size: -
v_call: TRBV20-1
d_call: -
j_call: TRBJ2-3
cdr3_aa: CSGYEGHRRTF
cdr3_nt: TGCAGCGGTTACGAGGGACATCGGAGGACTTTT

clone_size: -
v_call: TRBV10-3
d_call: -
j_call: TRBJ2-1
cdr3_aa: CAISELETRNEQFF
cdr3_nt: TGTGCCATCAGTGAGTTAGAGACAAGAAATGAGCAGTTCTTC

clone_size: few
v_call: TRBV19
d_call: TRBD1
j_call: TRBJ1-4
cdr3_aa: CASNDRGPFEKLFF
cdr3_nt: TGTGCCAGTAACGACAGGGGGCCTTTTGAAAAACTGTTTTTT

clone_size: -
v_call: TRBV27
d_call: -
j_call: TRBJ1-2
cdr3_aa: CASSLFSTQGSYGYTF
cdr3_nt: TGTGCCAGCAGTTTATTTTCTACCCAGGGATCATATGGCTACACCTTC

clone_size: -
v_call: TRBV18
d_call: -
j_call: TRBJ1-5
cdr3_aa: CASSMGPTGGNQPQHF
cdr3_nt: TGTGCCAGCTCTATGGGCCCTACCGGGGGCAATCAGCCCCAGCATTTT

clone_size: -
v_call: TRBV19
d_call: TRBD1
j_call: TRBJ2-7
cdr3_aa: CASRPRTGAGYEQYF
cdr3_nt: TGTGCCAGTAGACCCAGGACAGGGGCCGGATACGAGCAGTACTTC

clone_size: -
v_call: TRBV30
d_call: -
j_call: TRBJ2-3
cdr3_aa: CAWKSAGLGTDTQYF
cdr3_nt: TGTGCCTGGAAATCGGCAGGGTTGGGCACAGATACGCAGTATTTT

clone_size: -
v_call: TRBV7-8
d_call: -
j_call: TRBJ1-5
cdr3_aa: CASSSQTLLRTEGNQPQHF
cdr3_nt: TGTGCCAGCAGCTCCCAAACCCTACTTCGGACGGAGGGAAATCAGCCCCAGCATTTT

clone_size: -
v_call: TRBV5-1
d_call: -
j_call: TRBJ2-3
cdr3_aa: CASSSVQTQYF
cdr3_nt: TGCGCCAGCAGCTCGGTACAGACGCAGTATTTT

clone_size: -
v_call: TRBV28
d_call: TRBD1
j_call: TRBJ1-4
cdr3_aa: CASSSSGTGGMGTNEKLFF
cdr3_nt: TGTGCCAGCAGTTCCTCCGGGACAGGGGGAATGGGAACTAATGAAAAACTGTTTTTT

clone_size: -
v_call: TRBV28
d_call: TRBD2
j_call: TRBJ2-2
cdr3_aa: CASMRTSGITGELFF
cdr3_nt: TGTGCCAGCATGAGGACTAGCGGGATAACCGGGGAGCTGTTTTTT

clone_size: -
v_call: TRBV19
d_call: TRBD2
j_call: TRBJ2-1
cdr3_aa: CASSPTSGRGGEQFF
cdr3_nt: TGTGCCAGTAGTCCCACTAGCGGCCGAGGGGGGGAGCAGTTCTTC

clone_size: -
v_call: TRBV19
d_call: -
j_call: TRBJ2-3
cdr3_aa: CASSISGDRTDTQYF
cdr3_nt: TGTGCCAGTAGTATCTCAGGGGACCGCACAGATACGCAGTATTTT

clone_size: once
v_call: TRBV28
d_call: TRBD2
j_call: TRBJ2-3
cdr3_aa: CASSTLAGGPITQYF
cdr3_nt: TGTGCCAGCAGTACTTTAGCGGGAGGGCCGATTACGCAGTATTTT